This T cell receptor beta chain was identified during a study of T-cell memory formation after mild COVID-19. The study, taken as a whole, reports: The main location of contracting CD4+ clones was CM and EM, and that of contracting CD8+ clones was EMRA. Second-wave clones peaking on day 37 lacked confirmed SARS-CoV-2 specificity.

CDR1 is MNHNY and CDR2 is SVGAGI in the germline V gene (reference sequence). The V gene end was trimmed by 6 bases and the J gene end by 5 bases; junction bases not matched to a gene: 21. The CDR3 is made up of 19 amino acids. TCRdb redid the calling of the 5' RACE reads with MiXCR, one entry per CDR3 protein. Here the sample spans 150,000 to 200,000 distinct CDR3 sequences, 13% being singletons. This clonotype occurred a few times. Its antigen is unidentified. Input material: PBMCs or a T cell subset sorted from them (not recorded which). This chain joins TRBV6-6 and TRBJ1-5; 8 bases are shared with TRBD1. This clonotype originated in a man aged 18 to 29 who had mild COVID-19 (a few samples of this study predate the infection). Cell type and time point are not known. This chain's CDR3 is CASRTRRGQVGVRDQPQHF. The CDR3 DNA is TGTGCCAGCAGGACCCGGAGGGGACAGGTCGGTGTGAGGGATCAGCCCCAGCATTTT.